This T cell receptor (beta chain) derives from a study of cytomegalovirus exposure and HLA in healthy donors. The CDR3 is 18 amino acids. CDR1 and CDR2 from the germline V gene are SEHNR and FQNEAQ (reference sequence). V shed 1 base and J shed 2 bases, with 18 bases lying between them. Study outcomes and limitations: Researchers catalogued about 160 TCR beta chains as cytomegalovirus-associated. Only CMV serostatus was available as immune exposure information. In an earlier analysis, productive rearrangement rates for most beta V segments clustered near 87% or 30%.

Comment on this clone: The antigen is not known.

The PCR contained 60 Vbeta and 13 Jbeta primers. Repertoires were generated with immunoSEQ multiplex PCR, while TCRdb's copy carries only in-frame clones and drops some. The data contain about 200,000 clones, approximately 70% of them singletons. The sample taken for sequencing was PBMCs. V gene TRBV7-9 combines with J gene TRBJ2-1; D remains ambiguous. This TCR was sampled from a woman between 25 and 40 years old in good health and CMV-seronegative. DNA for the CDR3: TGTGCCAGCAGCTTAGTACAGCTGGTTGGTCGCGCCTACAATGAGCAGTTCTTC. It codes for CASSLVQLVGRAYNEQFF.